This TCR beta chain emerged from a study of blood T cell repertoires in COVID-19. In the source study's methods: It was from reference gene primer amplification that nucleated cell counts were estimated. Assay: immunoSEQ multiplex PCR; the TCRdb copy retains only in-frame clones and omits some. V and J calls and clone size are copied from that table; D and trimming were computed from the DNA. Of tens of thousands of clones listed, about 84% are singletons. This TCR came from a human donor in a cohort sampled during active COVID-19. Specimen: peripheral blood.

The CDR3 DNA sequence: TGTGCCAGTATGACTCGGGACAGGACTGAAGCTTTCTTT. As protein: CASMTRDRTEAFF. The J gene is TRBJ1-1, the V gene TRBV19; TRBD1 matches 8 bases. Germline values: CDR1 LNHDA, CDR2 SQIVND (reference sequence). V shed 7 bases and J 5 bases; nucleotides not matched to a gene: 6. The CDR3 length is 13 residues.